Listed below are T cell receptor beta chains from one sample, sequenced in a study of cytomegalovirus exposure and HLA in healthy donors. Produced via immunoSEQ multiplex PCR; TCRdb's table is partial and in-frame only. The listing records roughly 120,000 clones. The sample consisted of PBMCs. These TCRs come from a young man in good health and CMV-seronegative. Each CDR3 is given with its conserved first and last residue. Each record gives: CDR3 DNA, CDR3 protein, V gene, D gene, J gene. A D gene is named only where the DNA matches it firmly.

cdr3_nt: TGTGCCAGCAGCAAGGATATCACAGGGACTACCTACGAGCAGTACTTC
cdr3_aa: CASSKDITGTTYEQYF
v_call: TRBV2
d_call: .
j_call: TRBJ2-7

cdr3_nt: TGTGCCAGCAGCTCCCCGGAGGGTTACGAGCAGTACTTC
cdr3_aa: CASSSPEGYEQYF
v_call: TRBV7-2
d_call: .
j_call: TRBJ2-7

cdr3_nt: TGCAGCTCCTCGGTGGGAGACGCTGAAGCTTTCTTT
cdr3_aa: CSSSVGDAEAFF
v_call: TRBV29-1
d_call: .
j_call: TRBJ1-1

cdr3_nt: TGTGCCAGCAGCCAGGACATCCTGTCCTACAATGAGCAGTTCTTC
cdr3_aa: CASSQDILSYNEQFF
v_call: TRBV6-5
d_call: .
j_call: TRBJ2-1

cdr3_nt: TGCGCCAGCAGCTCGGCTGGGACAGACACCGGGGAGCTGTTTTTT
cdr3_aa: CASSSAGTDTGELFF
v_call: TRBV5-1
d_call: TRBD1
j_call: TRBJ2-2

cdr3_nt: TGTGCCAGCTCCCCCAGCTCCTATAATTCACCCCTCCACTTT
cdr3_aa: CASSPSSYNSPLHF
v_call: TRBV27
d_call: .
j_call: TRBJ1-6

cdr3_nt: TGTGCCAGCAGCGTGGCTAGCGGGGGGGATACCTACAATGAGCAGTTCTTC
cdr3_aa: CASSVASGGDTYNEQFF
v_call: TRBV9
d_call: TRBD2
j_call: TRBJ2-1

cdr3_nt: TGTGCCAGCAGCTTGGGTTGGGCCGTGAACACTGAAGCTTTCTTT
cdr3_aa: CASSLGWAVNTEAFF
v_call: TRBV5-8
d_call: .
j_call: TRBJ1-1

cdr3_nt: TGTGCCAGCAGCCGACAGTCTAACACCGGGGAGCTGTTTTTT
cdr3_aa: CASSRQSNTGELFF
v_call: TRBV21-1
d_call: .
j_call: TRBJ2-2

cdr3_nt: TGTGCCAGCAGTGAGAGGCTAGCGGTTTTTTCCTACGAGCAGTACTTC
cdr3_aa: CASSERLAVFSYEQYF
v_call: TRBV6-1
d_call: TRBD2
j_call: TRBJ2-7

cdr3_nt: TGCGCCAGCAGCCAAGATGGCAGGTCGACCTACGAGCAGTACTTC
cdr3_aa: CASSQDGRSTYEQYF
v_call: TRBV4-1
d_call: .
j_call: TRBJ2-7

cdr3_nt: TGTGCCAGTAGGACCAGACAGGCGGGGAACACTGAAGCTTTCTTT
cdr3_aa: CASRTRQAGNTEAFF
v_call: TRBV19
d_call: .
j_call: TRBJ1-1

cdr3_nt: TGCAGCGTGGCACCGGGACAGGGGAGAAACAATGAGCAGTTCTTC
cdr3_aa: CSVAPGQGRNNEQFF
v_call: TRBV29-1
d_call: TRBD1
j_call: TRBJ2-1

cdr3_nt: TGTGCCAGCAGAACAGGGGGGAGTCTCGAGCAGTACTTC
cdr3_aa: CASRTGGSLEQYF
v_call: TRBV2
d_call: TRBD1
j_call: TRBJ2-7

cdr3_nt: TGTGCCAGCAGCTTGACGGGAGTCGAGCAGTACTTC
cdr3_aa: CASSLTGVEQYF
v_call: TRBV7-9
d_call: .
j_call: TRBJ2-7

cdr3_nt: TGTGCCTGGAGTGTTGGGACAGGGGGACAGCCCCAGCATTTT
cdr3_aa: CAWSVGTGGQPQHF
v_call: TRBV30
d_call: TRBD1
j_call: TRBJ1-5

cdr3_nt: TGTGCCAGCTCACCTGACCAGGGGACTAATGAAAAACTGTTTTTT
cdr3_aa: CASSPDQGTNEKLFF
v_call: TRBV18
d_call: .
j_call: TRBJ1-4

cdr3_nt: TGCGCCAGCAGCCGCCGGGGCGCGGCTAGCGGGGGGGACAATGAGCAGTTCTTC
cdr3_aa: CASSRRGAASGGDNEQFF
v_call: TRBV4-1
d_call: TRBD2
j_call: TRBJ2-1

cdr3_nt: TGTGCCCCTGAAGAGAGGAAATCCTACGAGCAGTACTTC
cdr3_aa: CAPEERKSYEQYF
v_call: TRBV19
d_call: .
j_call: TRBJ2-7

cdr3_nt: TGTGCCAGCAGCGTAGCCACTAGCGGGACAGATACGCAGTATTTT
cdr3_aa: CASSVATSGTDTQYF
v_call: TRBV9
d_call: TRBD2
j_call: TRBJ2-3

cdr3_nt: TGCGCCAGCGCCGAGACAGGGATCAATCAGCCCCAGCATTTT
cdr3_aa: CASAETGINQPQHF
v_call: TRBV5-1
d_call: TRBD1
j_call: TRBJ1-5

cdr3_nt: TGCGCCAGCAGTGAGAGGAGGGCGGGGGGGCCTCGAGAGCAGTTCTTC
cdr3_aa: CASSERRAGGPREQFF
v_call: TRBV10-1
d_call: TRBD2
j_call: TRBJ2-1

cdr3_nt: TGTGCCAGCAGTTCCCCCGCCAGGGGTAATCAGCCCCAGCATTTT
cdr3_aa: CASSSPARGNQPQHF
v_call: TRBV2
d_call: .
j_call: TRBJ1-5

cdr3_nt: TGTGCCAGCAGCTTAGTTTTAAACACTGAAGCTTTCTTT
cdr3_aa: CASSLVLNTEAFF
v_call: TRBV7-2
d_call: .
j_call: TRBJ1-1

cdr3_nt: TGTGCCAGCTCACCGGGACAGGGGGGTTCTAATGAGCAGTTCTTC
cdr3_aa: CASSPGQGGSNEQFF
v_call: TRBV18
d_call: TRBD1
j_call: TRBJ2-1

cdr3_nt: TGCGCCAGCAGCTTTAGGACTAGCGGTTCAGCGCAGTACTTC
cdr3_aa: CASSFRTSGSAQYF
v_call: TRBV5-1
d_call: TRBD2
j_call: TRBJ2-7

cdr3_nt: TGTGCCATCAGTGATTACTCCTACGAGCAGTACTTC
cdr3_aa: CAISDYSYEQYF
v_call: TRBV10-3
d_call: .
j_call: TRBJ2-7

cdr3_nt: TGCGCCAGCAGCTTCGGGACAGAAGAGACCCAGTACTTC
cdr3_aa: CASSFGTEETQYF
v_call: TRBV5-1
d_call: TRBD1
j_call: TRBJ2-5

cdr3_nt: TGTGCCAGCAGCCCCAGACAGGGTGTAAAGACCCAGTACTTC
cdr3_aa: CASSPRQGVKTQYF
v_call: TRBV11-3
d_call: TRBD1
j_call: TRBJ2-5

cdr3_nt: TGTGCCAGCTCACTCCCCTCGGACAGGATTAATGAAAAACTGTTTTTT
cdr3_aa: CASSLPSDRINEKLFF
v_call: TRBV18
d_call: TRBD1
j_call: TRBJ1-4

cdr3_nt: TGTGCCAGCGCCACCGATGGGGGGTCCGGTCAGCCCCAGCATTTT
cdr3_aa: CASATDGGSGQPQHF
v_call: TRBV2
d_call: .
j_call: TRBJ1-5

cdr3_nt: TGCGCCAGCAGCCCTCGCCGGGACACTTCTAACTATGGCTACACCTTC
cdr3_aa: CASSPRRDTSNYGYTF
v_call: TRBV4-1
d_call: .
j_call: TRBJ1-2

cdr3_nt: TGTGCCAGCAGCCTAATCGACAGCTACGAGCAGTACTTC
cdr3_aa: CASSLIDSYEQYF
v_call: TRBV11-2
d_call: .
j_call: TRBJ2-7

cdr3_nt: TGTGCCAGCAGCGCCCCCTATGGGAGAGAAACAGATACGCAGTATTTT
cdr3_aa: CASSAPYGRETDTQYF
v_call: TRBV9
d_call: .
j_call: TRBJ2-3

cdr3_nt: .
cdr3_aa: CASSQVGSGANVLTF
v_call: TRBV7-9
d_call: .
j_call: TRBJ2-6

cdr3_nt: TGTGCCATCAGTGAATACGGAAAGCGAGGCGATTACAATGAGCAGTTCTTC
cdr3_aa: CAISEYGKRGDYNEQFF
v_call: TRBV10-3
d_call: .
j_call: TRBJ2-1

cdr3_nt: TGCGCCAGCAGCGTTACCCCTAGCGGAGTATCCCAAGAGACCCAGTACTTC
cdr3_aa: CASSVTPSGVSQETQYF
v_call: TRBV5-1
d_call: TRBD2
j_call: TRBJ2-5

cdr3_nt: TGTGCCAGCAGCTCCACTAGCGCCTCCTACGAGCAGTACTTC
cdr3_aa: CASSSTSASYEQYF
v_call: TRBV7-9
d_call: TRBD2
j_call: TRBJ2-7